What follows are 21 T cell receptor beta chains derived from one specimen sequenced in a study of OX40 agonist ivuxolimab in advanced cancers. Some clones are missing from TCRdb's copy, which holds only in-frame ones; the method was immunoSEQ multiplex PCR. The data show over 95,000 clones, with around 95% seen just once and just over 2% held by the top ten. Material: CD4+ or CD8+ T cells sorted from blood, obtained in a trial of the OX40 agonist ivuxolimab. The receptor source for this set is an adult with an advanced solid tumor such as melanoma, head and neck, liver or kidney cancer.

The chain employs TRBV6-5 and TRBJ1-1; D perhaps matches TRBD1 (5 bases). CDR3 length equals 15 residues. The V gene lost 3 bases and the J gene lost 0 bases, with 11 bases spanning the gap. CDR1 is MNHEY, CDR2 SVGAGI, per germline. CDR3: CASSYFQGLNTEAFF. The DNA for the CDR3 is TGTGCCAGCAGTTATTTCCAGGGACTGAACACTGAAGCTTTCTTT.

This clone was seen a single time. The chain joins TRBV9 to TRBJ2-7; 9 positions match TRBD2. The germline V gene has CDR1 SGDLS and CDR2 YYNGEE. The J segment lost 6 bases and the V segment lost 3 bases, leaving 10 bases of the junction unmatched. This CDR3 comprises 15 residues. CDR3 DNA sequence: TGTGCCAGCAGCGAATCGGGACTAGCTTCTGGCGAGCAGTACTTC. This translates into CASSESGLASGEQYF.

The chain carries TRBV9 and TRBJ2-3; D gene ambiguous. The germline V gene has CDR1 SGDLS and CDR2 YYNGEE. V was shortened by 3 bases and J by 0 bases, with 8 bases between the two germline ends. This CDR3 is 14 amino acids long. This chain's CDR3 is CASSARSSTDTQYF. The CDR3 DNA reads as TGTGCCAGCAGCGCCCGGTCCAGCACAGATACGCAGTATTTT.

J is TRBJ1-1 and V is TRBV18; 7 bases align to TRBD1. Trimming cost V 2 bases and J 3 bases; bases outside gene matches: 3. CDR3 length: 14 residues. Germline CDR1 reads KGHSH; CDR2 reads LQKENI. DNA of the CDR3: TGTGCCAGCTCACCAGGACAGGCGTACACTGAAGCTTTCTTT. Protein: CASSPGQAYTEAFF.

The chain is built from TRBV6-6 and TRBJ2-1, with TRBD2 as a possible D gene (5 bases). Trimming shortened V by 2 bases and J by 8 bases, and 7 bases separated the two germline ends. Germline loops: CDR1 MNHNY, CDR2 SVGAGI (reference sequence). The CDR3 consists of 12 residues. The CDR3 DNA sequence: TGTGCCAGCAGTTACGGGAGCGATGAGCAGTTCTTC. It specifies CASSYGSDEQFF.

The V gene is TRBV6-6, the J gene TRBJ1-1; unclear D gene. The CDR3 spans 12 residues. The V gene lost 2 bases and the J gene lost 7 bases, with 8 bases spanning the gap. Germline CDR1 and CDR2: MNHNY and SVGAGI (reference sequence). The DNA for the CDR3 is TGTGCCAGCAGTTACGTGGCGAATGAAGCTTTCTTT. Its protein is CASSYVANEAFF.

V and J are TRBV25-1 and TRBJ2-7; 8 nucleotides line up with TRBD1. V lost 3 bases and J lost 5; bases outside the gene matches: 9. Germline-derived CDR1 and CDR2 are MGHDK and SYGVNS. This CDR3 spans 15 amino acids. The chain's CDR3 is CASSEGQGAFHEQYF. The DNA for the CDR3 is TGTGCCAGCAGTGAGGGGCAGGGGGCTTTCCACGAGCAGTACTTC.

The rearrangement joins TRBV6-6 to TRBJ1-2; D is ambiguous. V was cut by 6 bases and J by 7 bases, with 9 bases left in between. The CDR3 totals 11 residues. From germline, CDR1 is MNHNY and CDR2 SVGAGI (reference sequence). CDR3 in DNA: TGTGCCAGCAGCTCAGGTGGTGGCTACACCTTC. It is translated as CASSSGGGYTF.

This clone was seen only once. This rearrangement joins TRBV28 to TRBJ2-1; 7 bases match TRBD2. The trim removed 4 bases at V and 4 bases at J, leaving 7 bases unmatched. Germline V CDR1 and CDR2: MDHEN, SYDVKM. This CDR3 is built from 15 residues. This CDR3 reads CASSYDQRGYNEQFF. DNA for the CDR3: TGTGCCAGCAGTTACGACCAGCGGGGTTACAATGAGCAGTTCTTC.

The V and J genes are TRBV28 and TRBJ2-1; 7 bases fit TRBD1. This CDR3 is built from 14 residues. The V gene end was trimmed by 5 bases and the J gene end by 7 bases; junction bases not matched to a gene: 8. The germline CDR1 and CDR2 sequences are MDHEN and SYDVKM. The CDR3 bases are TGTGCCAGCAGTCCCCGTCCCAGGGGGAATGAGCAGTTCTTC. It translates to CASSPRPRGNEQFF.

CDR3 sequence reads: CASSLVGQLDEQYF. In DNA form, the CDR3 reads TGTGCCAGCAGCTTGGTTGGACAGTTGGACGAGCAGTACTTC. This chain connects TRBV5-6 to TRBJ2-7, with D maybe TRBD1 (6 bases). CDR3 length: 14 residues. CDR1 SGHDT and CDR2 YYEEEE come from the germline V gene. Trimming cost V 0 bases and J 5 bases, with 12 bases left between them. Full variable domain (rest looked up from reference TRBV5-6 and TRBJ2-7): DAGVTQSPTHLIKTRGQQVTLRCSPKSGHDTVSWYQQALGQGPQFIFQYYEEEERQRGNFPDRFSGHQFPNYSSELNVNALLLGDSALYLCASSLVGQLDEQYFGPGTRLTVT.

The rearrangement joins TRBV29-1 to TRBJ2-7; perhaps TRBD1 as D (6 bases). Between the trimmed V and J ends, which lost 0 bases and 0 bases, there was a span of 12 bases. The CDR3 has 15 amino acids. CDR1 is SQVTM and CDR2 is ANQGSEA in the germline V gene. Written as DNA, the CDR3 is TGCAGCGTTGAAGAGACAGACAGGAGCTCCTACGAGCAGTACTTC. It encodes CSVEETDRSSYEQYF.

J is TRBJ2-7 and V is TRBV28; tentative D call: TRBD1 (6 bases). CDR1 is MDHEN, CDR2 SYDVKM, per germline. CDR3 length: 12 amino acids. V lost 5 bases, J lost 6 bases, and 11 bases lay in between. CDR3 bases: TGTGCCAGCAGTGGACAGACCACCGAGCAGTACTTC. Its protein product is CASSGQTTEQYF.

The V and J genes are TRBV6-5 and TRBJ2-5, with TRBD2 identical over 12 bases. With 1 base clipped from V and 3 bases from J, the junction kept 3 bases outside the gene matches. The CDR3 consists of 16 residues. Germline CDR1 and CDR2: MNHEY and SVGAGI. The CDR3 DNA follows: TGTGCCAGCAGTTACTTGCTAGCGGGGGGGAAAGAGACCCAGTACTTC. Translated, it gives CASSYLLAGGKETQYF.

V gene TRBV7-3 combines with J gene TRBJ1-2; tentative D call: TRBD1 (5 bases). The CDR3 loop spans 12 amino acids. Trimming took 5 bases from V and 8 from J, leaving 12 bases between them. Germline-derived CDR1 and CDR2 are SGHTA and FQGTGA. The CDR3 protein is CASSAPGGGYTF. As DNA, the CDR3 is TGTGCCAGCAGCGCCCCGGGGGGGGGCTACACCTTC.

The V and J genes are TRBV11-2 and TRBJ2-7; possibly TRBD2 for D (7 bases). V was cut by 6 bases and J by 4 bases, with 22 bases left in between. Germline V CDR1 and CDR2: SGHAT, FQNNGV. The CDR3 runs 16 residues. The CDR3 loop reads CASRDGGGPFPYEQYF. CDR3 coding DNA: TGTGCCAGCAGAGATGGGGGGGGCCCTTTTCCATACGAGCAGTACTTC. Variable domain in full (rest from reference TRBV11-2 and TRBJ2-7): EAGVAQSPRYKIIEKRQSVAFWCNPISGHATLYWYQQILGQGPKLLIQFQNNGVVDDSQLPKDRFSAERLKGVDSTLKIQPAKLEDSAVYLCASRDGGGPFPYEQYFGPGTRLTVT.

The chain couples TRBV19 to TRBJ2-7, with 10 bases matching TRBD2. V was clipped by 4 bases and J by 2 bases; unmatched bases: 5. The CDR3 spans 15 residues. The germline gives CDR1 LNHDA, CDR2 SQIVND (reference sequence). Here the CDR3 DNA reads TGTGCCAGTAGTAAGACCACTAGCGGGGCCTACGAGCAGTACTTC. Translated, it gives CASSKTTSGAYEQYF.

This chain joins TRBV4-3 and TRBJ1-1; no clear D gene. CDR1 is LGHNA, CDR2 YSLEER, per germline. Trimming removed 1 base at V and 4 bases at J, with 13 bases between. The CDR3 runs 15 residues. The CDR3 nucleotides read TGCGCCAGCAGCCAAGGCAGCTTAGAGGGCACTGAAGCTTTCTTT. Translation gives CASSQGSLEGTEAFF.

The V and J genes are TRBV27 and TRBJ1-1, with TRBD1 identical over 9 bases. CDR3 size: 15 residues. Germline assignment: CDR1 MNHEY and CDR2 SMNVEV (reference sequence). V trimming: 5 bases; J trimming: 1 base; junction bases outside the gene matches: 5. CDR3 in amino acids: CASSPSTGGNTEAFF. In DNA form, the CDR3 reads TGTGCCAGCAGTCCATCGACAGGGGGGAACACTGAAGCTTTCTTT.

This sequence joins TRBV27 and TRBJ2-2; no definite D call. Trimming pared 5 bases from V and 10 bases from J, leaving 14 bases between. The CDR3 contains 13 residues. The germline V gene encodes CDR1 MNHEY and CDR2 SMNVEV (reference sequence). CDR3 loop: CASSLALGEELFF. CDR3 nucleotides: TGTGCCAGCAGTCTTGCCCTCGGAGAGGAGCTGTTTTTT.

The chain recombines TRBV5-1 with TRBJ2-7, with 16 bases aligning to TRBD2. V shed 3 bases and J 4 bases; nucleotides not matched to a gene: 7. The CDR3 is made up of 17 amino acids. Germline V CDR1 and CDR2: SGHRS, YFSETQ. The CDR3 sequence: CASSSGTSGGAAYEQYF. CDR3 nucleotides: TGCGCCAGCAGCTCAGGGACTAGCGGGGGGGCCGCGTACGAGCAGTACTTC.